This T cell receptor beta chain came from a study of blood T cell repertoires in COVID-19. Overall study context: In each case, the material was cDNA or gDNA derived from T cells, B-cell-depleted T cells, or PBMCs.

Losses at the gene ends were 5 bases for V and 3 bases for J; bases not matched to a gene: 4. The germline CDR1 and CDR2 sequences are PRHDT and FYEKMQ (reference sequence). The CDR3 consists of 14 residues. As concerns this clone: This CDR3 is also generated by other DNA sequences in the sample.

In the original analysis: Amplification with reference gene primers provided the estimates of nucleated cell counts. The table came from immunoSEQ multiplex PCR; TCRdb's copy has only in-frame clones and leaves some out. Clone size and the V and J calls come from that table; the DNA yielded D and trimming. The sample shows fewer than 250,000 clones, approximately 88% of them seen only once. Recovery meant two consecutive negative NP/OP PCR tests, professional clearance, or resolved symptoms. The chain couples TRBV13 to TRBJ2-5; 9 nucleotides match TRBD2. The sequence derives from a woman aged 18-29 years who had recovered from COVID-19. Sample: PBMCs or T cells enriched from blood (not recorded which). For the CDR3, the DNA is TGTGCCAGCAGCCTTCGGACTAGCGAAGAGACCCAGTACTTC. Its translation: CASSLRTSEETQYF. The variable domain in full, with the rest retrieved from reference TRBV13 and TRBJ2-5, is AAGVIQSPRHLIKEKRETATLKCYPIPRHDTVYWYQQGPGQDPQFLISFYEKMQSDKGSIPDRFSAQQFSDYHSELNMSSLELGDSALYFCASSLRTSEETQYFGPGTRLLVL.